The clone carrying this TCR beta chain was detected many times. Its antigen is currently unknown. This record belongs to a study of neurological immune-mediated disorders. The cDNA came from 5'RACE with 10-nucleotide random UMIs. In TCRdb, the 5' RACE reads were re-called with MiXCR into one record per CDR3 protein. The sample lists tens of thousands of distinct CDR3 sequences, around 10% occurring once. 2 million unsorted PBMCs were stored in RNAlater at -80 °C before RNA extraction. V shed 6 bases and J 0 bases; nucleotides not matched to a gene: 7. The CDR3 covers 14 residues. CDR1 and CDR2 from the germline V gene are DFQATT and SNEGSKA (reference sequence). Findings and caveats of the study: There were no CDR3 amino acid sequences shared by expanded clones across subjects, a result suggesting private repertoires in all groups.

The sequenced sample consisted of PBMCs. The chain employs TRBV20-1 and TRBJ2-7, with TRBD1 matching over 8 bases. The clonotype comes from a woman in her sixties in good health. The CDR3 is CSANDRGHSYEQYF. CDR3 nucleotides: TGCAGTGCAAACGACAGGGGCCACTCCTACGAGCAGTACTTC.